This entry describes one T cell receptor (beta chain). A quantity of about 0.5 to 1 ug RNA underwent reverse transcription using random hexamers. Amplification of TCR beta CDR3 was carried out by immunoSEQ multiplex PCR, which covered 54 Vbeta and 13 Jbeta segments. Using its own MiXCR run on the immunoSEQ multiplex PCR reads, TCRdb lists one record per CDR3 protein. This sample has about 280,000 distinct CDR3 sequences, with 80% to 90% found just once. Peripheral blood CD8+ and CD4+ T cells were profiled by TCR beta sequencing. The multiple sclerosis control group was made up of treatment-naive patients with stable or active relapsing-remitting disease. This sample is drawn from a study of CD8 T cells in Susac syndrome. Germline V gives CDR1 MGHRA, CDR2 YSYEKL. Trimming took 0 bases from V and 2 from J, leaving 14 bases between them. The CDR3 length is 16 residues.

Sample: CD8+ T cells from PBMCs. The chain joins TRBV4-1 to TRBJ2-7; maybe TRBD1 (5 bases). The sequence came from a human donor with multiple sclerosis. CDR3 DNA: TGCGCCAGCAGCCAAGAATTTCCAGGGATGGCCTACGAGCAGTACTTC. The encoded protein is CASSQEFPGMAYEQYF.